The source of this T cell receptor beta chain is a study of low-dose radiotherapy and immunotherapy resistance in tumors. Study background: Doses of 0.5 Gy per fraction every 2 weeks, totaling 6.5 Gy, went to Cohort 1. Every six weeks patients received intravenous ipilimumab 1 mg/kg, and every two weeks they received intravenous nivolumab 240 mg. A total of 13 Gy over 26 weeks was given to Cohort 2 as 1 Gy per fraction every two weeks.

Primers used for first-strand cDNA, a TRAV- and TRBV-specific set, covered both alpha and beta chains. Using a constant-region primer together with a V-primer adapter, TCRs were subjected to roughly 20 PCR cycles of amplification. TCRdb called the reads again in MiXCR, with one record for every CDR3 protein. The sample lists roughly 60,000 distinct CDR3 sequences; about 25% were seen once. Stated time point: before trial treatment. Donors were treated with nivolumab, ipilimumab, aspirin, and low-dose cyclophosphamide and radiotherapy. CDR3 length: 15 residues. Germline V lookup: CDR1 SNHLY, CDR2 FYNNEI. Trimming took off 2 bases at V and 7 bases at J, with 14 bases between the two ends. This clonotype has ten or more counts.

This clonotype was sampled from a male donor with prostate cancer. The material was PBMCs, obtained before treatment. The chain has TRBV2 and TRBJ2-2; TRBD1 might be the D (5 bases). The chain's CDR3 is CASSENKGWVGELFF. The CDR3 region has the DNA TGTGCCAGCAGTGAAAACAAGGGGTGGGTCGGGGAGCTGTTTTTT.